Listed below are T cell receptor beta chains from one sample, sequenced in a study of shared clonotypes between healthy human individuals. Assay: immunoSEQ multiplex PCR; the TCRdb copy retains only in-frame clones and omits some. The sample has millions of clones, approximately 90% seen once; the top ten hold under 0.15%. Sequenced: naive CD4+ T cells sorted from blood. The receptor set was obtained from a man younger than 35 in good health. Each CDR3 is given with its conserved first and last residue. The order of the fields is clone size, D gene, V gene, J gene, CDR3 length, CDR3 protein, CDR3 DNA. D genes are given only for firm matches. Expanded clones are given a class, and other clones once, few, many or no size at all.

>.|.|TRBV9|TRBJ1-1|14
CASSVGGTNTEAFF
TGTGCCAGCAGCGTAGGAGGGACCAACACTGAAGCTTTCTTT
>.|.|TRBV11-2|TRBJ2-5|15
CASSSPEDSQETQYF
TGTGCCAGCAGCTCACCCGAGGACAGCCAAGAGACCCAGTACTTC
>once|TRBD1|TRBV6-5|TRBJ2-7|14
CASSPDRGSYEQYF
TGTGCCAGCAGCCCTGACAGGGGTTCCTACGAGCAGTACTTC
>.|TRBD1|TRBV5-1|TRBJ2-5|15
CASSLGDRVQETQYF
TGCGCCAGCAGCTTGGGGGACAGGGTGCAAGAGACCCAGTACTTC
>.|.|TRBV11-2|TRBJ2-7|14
CASSFPFVFKEQYF
TGTGCCAGCAGCTTCCCGTTTGTTTTTAAGGAGCAGTACTTC
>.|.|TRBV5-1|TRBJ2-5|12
CASSAERETQYF
TGCGCCAGCAGCGCAGAGCGAGAGACCCAGTACTTC
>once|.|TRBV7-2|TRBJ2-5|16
CASSLVATGPQETQYF
TGTGCCAGCAGCTTAGTAGCGACTGGGCCTCAAGAGACCCAGTACTTC
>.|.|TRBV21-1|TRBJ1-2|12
CASSLGQAVFTF
TGTGCCAGCAGTTTAGGACAGGCGGTTTTCACCTTC
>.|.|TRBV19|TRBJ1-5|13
CASGQDSNQPQHF
TGTGCCAGTGGGCAGGATAGCAATCAGCCCCAGCATTTT
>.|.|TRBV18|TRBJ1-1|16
CASSPQKTGTNTEAFF
TGTGCCAGCTCACCACAAAAGACAGGTACGAACACTGAAGCTTTCTTT
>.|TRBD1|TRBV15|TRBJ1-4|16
CATRPGQGAANEKLFF
TGTGCCACCAGACCGGGACAGGGGGCCGCTAATGAAAAACTGTTTTTT
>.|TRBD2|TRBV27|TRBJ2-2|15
CASSHVGGLTGELFF
TGTGCCAGCAGCCATGTCGGGGGGTTGACCGGGGAGCTGTTTTTT
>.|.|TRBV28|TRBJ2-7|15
CASSLGVRGPYEQYF
TGTGCCAGCAGTTTAGGTGTTCGGGGGCCCTACGAGCAGTACTTC
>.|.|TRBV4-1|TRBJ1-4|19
CASSQDWTSTVATNEKLFF
TGCGCCAGCAGCCAAGATTGGACTTCAACGGTGGCAACTAATGAAAAACTGTTTTTT
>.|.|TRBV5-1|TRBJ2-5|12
CASSLPQETQYF
TGCGCCAGCAGCTTACCACAAGAGACCCAGTACTTC
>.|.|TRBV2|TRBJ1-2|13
CASSVGQNYGYTF
TGTGCCAGCAGTGTGGGGCAGAACTATGGCTACACCTTC
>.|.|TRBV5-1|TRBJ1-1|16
CASSFAGSARNTEAFF
TGCGCCAGCAGCTTTGCAGGCTCAGCTAGAAACACTGAAGCTTTCTTT
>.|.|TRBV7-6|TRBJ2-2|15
CASSLSSVNTGELFF
TGTGCCAGCAGCTTATCCTCAGTAAACACCGGGGAGCTGTTTTTT
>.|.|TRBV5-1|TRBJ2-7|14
CASSLAGTGYEQYF
TGCGCCAGCAGCTTGGCGGGAACGGGCTACGAGCAGTACTTC
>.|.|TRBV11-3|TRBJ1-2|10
CASSLGGYTF
TGTGCCAGCAGCTTGGGCGGCTACACCTTC
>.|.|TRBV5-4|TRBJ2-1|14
CASSLGGLGNEQFF
TGTGCCAGCAGCTTGGGGGGGCTAGGGAATGAGCAGTTCTTC
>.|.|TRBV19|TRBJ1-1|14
CASNSDSLNTEAFF
TGTGCCAGTAACTCGGACAGTTTGAACACTGAAGCTTTCTTT
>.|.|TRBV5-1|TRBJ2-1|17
CASSLGASTGSYNEQFF
TGCGCCAGCAGCTTGGGGGCATCTACGGGCTCCTACAATGAGCAGTTCTTC
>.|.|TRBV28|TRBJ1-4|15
CASNSDRTRMKKLFF
TGTGCCAGCAATTCAGACAGGACAAGAATGAAAAAACTGTTTTTT
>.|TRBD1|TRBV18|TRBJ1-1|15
CASSPPGRGHTEAFF
TGTGCCAGCTCACCACCTGGCAGGGGGCACACTGAAGCTTTCTTT
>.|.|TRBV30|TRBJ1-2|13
CAWTHSGTSGYTF
TGTGCCTGGACTCACTCCGGGACTTCAGGCTACACCTTC
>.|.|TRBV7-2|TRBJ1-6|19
CASSLVFGAVSSYNSPLHF
TGTGCCAGCAGCTTAGTTTTTGGTGCTGTAAGCTCCTATAATTCACCCCTCCACTTT
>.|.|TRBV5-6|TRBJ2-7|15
CASSTRRLNSYEQYF
TGTGCCAGCAGCACCCGAAGGTTGAACTCCTACGAGCAGTACTTC
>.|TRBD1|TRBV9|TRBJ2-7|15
CASSAAGTGIYEQYF
TGTGCCAGCAGCGCGGCCGGGACAGGGATCTACGAGCAGTACTTC
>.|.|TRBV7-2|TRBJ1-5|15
CASSLGDRFNQPQHF
TGTGCCAGCAGCTTAGGAGACAGGTTCAATCAGCCCCAGCATTTT
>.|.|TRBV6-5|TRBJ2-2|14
CASRPGDQSGELFF
TGTGCCAGCCGCCCAGGGGACCAGAGCGGGGAGCTGTTTTTT
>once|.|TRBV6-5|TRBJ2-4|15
CASSYSGGAKNIQYF
TGTGCCAGCAGTTACTCAGGGGGAGCCAAAAACATTCAGTACTTC
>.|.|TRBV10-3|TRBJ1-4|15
CAISTSATTNEKLFF
TGTGCCATCAGTACGTCAGCTACAACTAATGAAAAACTGTTTTTT
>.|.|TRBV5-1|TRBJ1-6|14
CASSHGTNGSPLHF
TGCGCCAGCAGCCACGGGACAAATGGTTCACCCCTCCACTTT
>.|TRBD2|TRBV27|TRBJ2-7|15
CASSFSGTSGGEQYF
TGTGCCAGCAGTTTTAGCGGGACCTCCGGGGGCGAGCAGTACTTC
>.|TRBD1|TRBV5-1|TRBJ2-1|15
CASSLEWTGVNEQFF
TGCGCCAGCAGCTTGGAGTGGACAGGGGTCAATGAGCAGTTCTTC
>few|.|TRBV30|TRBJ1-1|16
CARTSDFPKMNTEAFF
TGTGCCCGGACTTCGGATTTCCCTAAAATGAACACTGAAGCTTTCTTT
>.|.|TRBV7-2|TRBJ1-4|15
CASSPDGPTNEKLFF
TGTGCCAGCAGCCCGGACGGTCCAACTAATGAAAAACTGTTTTTT
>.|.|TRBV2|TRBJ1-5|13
CASSYWVGQPQHF
TGTGCCAGCAGTTATTGGGTTGGACAGCCCCAGCATTTT
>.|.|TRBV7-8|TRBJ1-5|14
CASSRLESNQPQHF
TGTGCCAGCAGCCGACTCGAAAGCAATCAGCCCCAGCATTTT
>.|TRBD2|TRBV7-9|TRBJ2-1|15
CASSYPSAGGSEQFF
TGTGCCAGCAGCTACCCCTCAGCGGGGGGCAGTGAGCAGTTCTTC
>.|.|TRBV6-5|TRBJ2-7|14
CASSYSRTYYEQYF
TGTGCCAGCAGTTACTCGAGGACCTACTACGAGCAGTACTTC
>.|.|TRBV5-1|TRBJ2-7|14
CASSLVTGSYEQYF
TGCGCCAGCAGCTTGGTTACCGGGAGTTACGAGCAGTACTTC
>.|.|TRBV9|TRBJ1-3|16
CASSVTDRQARNTIYF
TGTGCCAGCAGCGTAACCGACAGACAGGCCCGAAACACCATATATTTT
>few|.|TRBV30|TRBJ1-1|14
CASPLGDGNTEAFF
TGTGCCTCCCCCCTGGGGGATGGGAACACTGAAGCTTTCTTT
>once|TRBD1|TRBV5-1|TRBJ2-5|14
CASSLGTGQETQYF
TGCGCCAGCAGCTTGGGGACAGGACAAGAGACCCAGTACTTC
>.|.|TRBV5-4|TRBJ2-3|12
CASSRNGDTQYF
TGTGCCAGCAGTAGAAATGGAGATACGCAGTATTTT
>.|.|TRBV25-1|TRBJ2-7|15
CASSGLMGEWYEQYF
TGTGCCAGCAGTGGGCTTATGGGGGAGTGGTACGAGCAGTACTTC
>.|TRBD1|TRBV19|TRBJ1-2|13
CASSTGQGRGYTF
TGTGCCAGTAGTACGGGACAGGGGCGAGGCTACACCTTC
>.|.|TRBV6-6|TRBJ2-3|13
CASSSVPTDTQYF
TGTGCCAGCAGCTCGGTCCCCACAGATACGCAGTATTTT
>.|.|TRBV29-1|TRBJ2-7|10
CSVEVGEQYF
TGCAGCGTTGAAGTTGGCGAGCAGTACTTC
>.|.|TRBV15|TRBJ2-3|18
CATSRASPGSRATDTQYF
TGTGCCACCAGCAGAGCCTCCCCGGGTAGCCGGGCCACAGATACGCAGTATTTT